The present T cell receptor beta chain was sequenced within a study of technical replicates of blood from a few donors. Measured with immunoSEQ multiplex PCR; TCRdb has only the in-frame clones, and not every one. Of roughly 68,000 clones in the sample, around nine tenths were seen once. Trimming cost V 1 base and J 5 bases, with 12 bases left between them. From germline, CDR1 is SGHRS and CDR2 YFSETQ. The CDR3 totals 14 residues. This TCR derives from a human donor in good health. Some clones in this sample may be carry-over from other donors' samples. The sequenced sample consisted of PBMCs. The genes are TRBV5-1 and TRBJ1-2, with a weak D call TRBD1 (5 bases). CDR3 sequence: CASSLNSAGYGYTF. DNA of the CDR3: TGCGCCAGCAGCTTGAACAGCGCAGGGTATGGCTACACCTTC.